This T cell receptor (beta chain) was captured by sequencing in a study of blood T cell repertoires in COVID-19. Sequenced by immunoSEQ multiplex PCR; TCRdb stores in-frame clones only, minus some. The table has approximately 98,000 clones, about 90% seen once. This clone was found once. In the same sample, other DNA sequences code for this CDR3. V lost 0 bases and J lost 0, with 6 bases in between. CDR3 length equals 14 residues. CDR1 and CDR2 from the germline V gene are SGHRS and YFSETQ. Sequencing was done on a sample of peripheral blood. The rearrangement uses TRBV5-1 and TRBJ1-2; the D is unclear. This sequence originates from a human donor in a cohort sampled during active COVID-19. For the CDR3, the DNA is TGCGCCAGCAGCTTGGTGGCAGCTAACTATGGCTACACCTTC. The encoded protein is CASSLVAANYGYTF.